This passage covers 5 T cell receptor beta chains from one sample sequenced in a study of shared clonotypes between healthy human individuals. Naive CD8 isolation took CD45RO-negative cells positively selected for CCR7 and excluded terminally differentiated effector memory CD45RA+ cells. The repertoire was sequenced with immunoSEQ multiplex PCR; TCRdb's copy has only in-frame clones and lacks some. The sample shows about 1,800,000 clones, approximately 95% of them seen only once. Sequencing used naive CD8+ T cells sorted from blood. These receptors were taken from a man younger than 30 in good health.

A single count supports this clone. For the CDR3, the DNA is TGTGCCAGCAGCCAAGATATCGGGGGGGTCGATACGCAGTATTTT. Translated, it gives CASSQDIGGVDTQYF. The chain is built from TRBV14 and TRBJ2-3, with TRBD2 identical over 8 bases. Germline V gives CDR1 SGHDN, CDR2 FVKESK. V lost 0 bases and J lost 6; bases outside the gene matches: 5. The CDR3 totals 15 residues.

V is TRBV4-3 and J is TRBJ1-4; D unclear. V was trimmed by 1 base and J by 7 bases, leaving 19 bases between them. In germline, CDR1 is LGHNA, CDR2 YSLEER. The CDR3 length is 17 residues. The CDR3 region is CASSQGPSRDIGEKLFF. The DNA of the CDR3 is TGCGCCAGCAGCCAAGGCCCCTCGAGGGATATTGGTGAAAAACTGTTTTTT.

V and J are TRBV13 and TRBJ2-7; D may be TRBD2 (6 bases). This CDR3 is built from 14 residues. Per the germline V gene, CDR1 is PRHDT and CDR2 is FYEKMQ (reference sequence). The V and J ends lost 7 bases and 0 bases respectively, with 13 bases between them. The CDR3 spells CASTLGGASYEQYF. CDR3 coding DNA: TGTGCCAGCACCTTGGGAGGTGCCTCCTACGAGCAGTACTTC.

About this clone itself: The same CDR3 can be traced to other DNA sequences in this sample. CDR3 sequence: CASSIVPGSNTEAFF. The CDR3 nucleotides read TGTGCCAGTAGTATAGTTCCAGGGAGTAACACTGAAGCTTTCTTT. This chain joins TRBV19 and TRBJ1-1; D might be TRBD1 (5 bases). V lost 1 base, J lost 2 bases, and 11 bases lay in between. CDR3 length: 15 amino acids. Germline V gene data show CDR1 as LNHDA and CDR2 as SQIVND (reference sequence).

The V gene is TRBV11-2, the J gene TRBJ2-2; no definite D call. The CDR3 is made up of 16 amino acids. Germline V gene sequence: CDR1 SGHAT, CDR2 FQNNGV. The V end was cut by 1 base, the J end by 6 bases, with 15 bases between. The CDR3 DNA reads TGTGCCAGCAGCTTAGGAGTTTCCCAGCTTGCCGGGGAGCTGTTTTTT. This codes for CASSLGVSQLAGELFF.